This TCR beta chain was found in a study of PD-L1 blockade in urothelial cancer. This CDR3 comprises 14 residues. Trimming took off 3 bases at V and 4 bases at J, with 11 bases between the two ends. The germline CDR1 and CDR2 sequences are MNHNS and SASEGT. Here immunoSEQ multiplex PCR was the method, and the copy in TCRdb shows in-frame clones only, minus some. The repertoire holds about 43,000 clones, with 70% to 90% as singletons. This specimen was PBMCs, taken around atezolizumab (anti-PD-L1) treatment. The receptor comes from a man aged 80 or over with urothelial cancer. The V call is TRBV6-1, the J call TRBJ2-3; D gene uncertain. The CDR3 bases are TGTGCCAGCAGTGATTCAGGCATAGCAGATACGCAGTATTTT. Protein: CASSDSGIADTQYF.